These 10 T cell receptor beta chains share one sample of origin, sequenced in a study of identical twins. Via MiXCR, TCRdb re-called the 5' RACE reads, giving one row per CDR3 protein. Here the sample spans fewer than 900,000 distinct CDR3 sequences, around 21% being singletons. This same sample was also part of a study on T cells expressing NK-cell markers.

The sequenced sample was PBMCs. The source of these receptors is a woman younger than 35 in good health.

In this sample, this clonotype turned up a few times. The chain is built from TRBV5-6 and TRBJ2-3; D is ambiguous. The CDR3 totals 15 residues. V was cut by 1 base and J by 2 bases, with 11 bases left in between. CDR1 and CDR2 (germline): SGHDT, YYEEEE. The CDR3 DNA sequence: TGTGCCAGCAGCTTGAGTCTTGGCCTCACAGATACGCAGTATTTT. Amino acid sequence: CASSLSLGLTDTQYF.

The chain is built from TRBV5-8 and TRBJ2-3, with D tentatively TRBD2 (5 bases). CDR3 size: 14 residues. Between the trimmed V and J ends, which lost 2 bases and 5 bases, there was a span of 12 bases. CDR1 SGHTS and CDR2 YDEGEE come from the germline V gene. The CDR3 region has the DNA TGTGCCAGCAGCTTAGTACGGGAAGGAGATACGCAGTATTTT. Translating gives CASSLVREGDTQYF. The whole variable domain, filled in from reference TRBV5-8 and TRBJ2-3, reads EAGVTQSPTHLIKTRGQQATLRCSPISGHTSVYWYQQALGLGLQFLLWYDEGEERNRGNFPPRFSGRQFPNYSSELNVNALELEDSALYLCASSLVREGDTQYFGPGTRLTVL.

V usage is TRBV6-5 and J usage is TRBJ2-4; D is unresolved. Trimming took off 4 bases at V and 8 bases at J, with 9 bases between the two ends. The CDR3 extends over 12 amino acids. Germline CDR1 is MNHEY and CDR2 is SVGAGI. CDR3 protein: CASSSVEYIQYF. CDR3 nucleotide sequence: TGTGCCAGCAGTTCGGTTGAATACATTCAGTACTTC.

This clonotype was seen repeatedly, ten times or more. Written as DNA, the CDR3 is TGTGCCACGTCTGACGGATTCTACGAGCAGTACTTC. Translating gives CATSDGFYEQYF. The chain combines TRBV12-3 or TRBV12-4 with TRBJ2-7; no clear D gene. V lost 10 bases, J lost 3 bases, and 13 bases lay in between. This CDR3 comprises 12 residues.

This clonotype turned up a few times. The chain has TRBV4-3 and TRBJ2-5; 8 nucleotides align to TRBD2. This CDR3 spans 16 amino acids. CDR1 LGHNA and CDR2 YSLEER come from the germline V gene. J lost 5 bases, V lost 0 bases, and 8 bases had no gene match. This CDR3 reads CASSQDTGTSMETQYF. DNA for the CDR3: TGCGCCAGCAGCCAAGATACAGGGACTAGTATGGAGACCCAGTACTTC.

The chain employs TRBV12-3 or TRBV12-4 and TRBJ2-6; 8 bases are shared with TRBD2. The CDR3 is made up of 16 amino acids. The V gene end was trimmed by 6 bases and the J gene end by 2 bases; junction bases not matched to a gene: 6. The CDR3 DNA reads TGTGCCAGCAGACCGGGAGGGGTCCCTGGGGCCAACGTCCTGACTTTC. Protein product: CASRPGGVPGANVLTF.

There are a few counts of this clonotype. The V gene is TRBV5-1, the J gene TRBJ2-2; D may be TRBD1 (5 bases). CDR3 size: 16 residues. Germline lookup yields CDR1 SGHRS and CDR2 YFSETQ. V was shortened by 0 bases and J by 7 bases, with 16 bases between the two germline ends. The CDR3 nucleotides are TGCGCCAGCAGCTTGGCCTCGATAGGGGATGGCGGGGAGCTGTTTTTT. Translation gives CASSLASIGDGGELFF.

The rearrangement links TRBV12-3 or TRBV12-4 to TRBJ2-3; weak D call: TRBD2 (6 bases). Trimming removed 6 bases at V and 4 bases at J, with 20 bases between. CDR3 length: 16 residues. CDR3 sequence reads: CASSTFLWGEADTQYF. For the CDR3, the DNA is TGTGCCAGCAGCACGTTTTTGTGGGGGGAGGCAGATACGCAGTATTTT.

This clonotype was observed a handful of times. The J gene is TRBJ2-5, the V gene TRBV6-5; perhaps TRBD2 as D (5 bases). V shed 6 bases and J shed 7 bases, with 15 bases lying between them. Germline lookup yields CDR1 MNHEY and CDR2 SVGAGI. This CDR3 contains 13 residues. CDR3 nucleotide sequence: TGTGCCAGCAGATACACCGGGATAGGGACCCAGTACTTC. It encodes CASRYTGIGTQYF.

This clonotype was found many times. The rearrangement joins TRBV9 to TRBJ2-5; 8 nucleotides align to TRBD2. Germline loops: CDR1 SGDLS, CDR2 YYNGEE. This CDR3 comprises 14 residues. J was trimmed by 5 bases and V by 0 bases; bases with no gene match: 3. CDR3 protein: CASSVAGLVETQYF. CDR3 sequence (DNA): TGTGCCAGCAGCGTAGCGGGACTAGTGGAGACCCAGTACTTC.